Presented here are 6 T cell receptor beta chains from one specimen sequenced in a study of T cells in women clearing cervical HPV infection. The assay was immunoSEQ multiplex PCR, and TCRdb's table has in-frame clones only and misses some. This table holds roughly 36,000 clones. The sample was blood buffy coat. All receptors come from a woman between 18 and 70 years old with a cervical HPV16 infection that either progressed to CIN3+ or cleared (not recorded which).

About this clone: The sequence runs out 3 residues before the end of the CDR3; the remainder is reconstructed from the germline J gene. J is TRBJ2-3 and V is TRBV18; 12 bases fit TRBD2. Per germline, CDR1 KGHSH and CDR2 LQKENI. The CDR3 covers 16 residues. J gave up 4 bases and V 6 bases, and 8 bases lay outside the gene matches. CDR3 DNA, as far as it was read: TGTGCCAGCTCCCTCCCTAGCGGGAGGGCAGCAGATACG. Translating it yields CASSLPSGRAADT. The full-length CDR3 reads as CASSLPSGRAADTQYF.

Concerning this clone: Read sequence stops 3 residues before the CDR3 end, and the germline J gene provides the missing end. This chain joins TRBV29-1 and TRBJ2-7, with unresolved D. V was trimmed by 4 bases and J by 1 base, leaving 8 bases between them. CDR3 length: 12 amino acids. Per germline, CDR1 SQVTM and CDR2 ANQGSEA. The sequenced part of the CDR3 DNA is TGCAGCGTTGGGGCAGGTTCCTACGAG. It translates to CSVGAGSYE. The entire CDR3 is CSVGAGSYEQYF.

Remarks on this clone: The read gets to within 3 residues of the CDR3 end, and the germline J gene fills in the rest. The V and J genes are TRBV7-3 and TRBJ2-7; D might be TRBD2 (5 bases). The CDR3 has 15 residues. V dropped 2 bases and J dropped 6 bases, with 17 bases sitting between them. Looked up from germline, CDR1 is SGHTA and CDR2 is FQGTGA. Incomplete CDR3 DNA: TGTGCCAGCAGCTTATGGGCCGGCAACGCGGGCGAG. It translates to CASSLWAGNAGE. The CDR3, in full, reads CASSLWAGNAGEQYF.

Turning to this clone: The read is 3 residues too short to cover the CDR3 end, so that end is filled in from the germline J gene. This chain connects TRBV5-1 to TRBJ2-2; 12 positions match TRBD1. Germline CDR1 reads SGHRS; CDR2 reads YFSETQ. There are 17 residues in the CDR3. The CDR3 sequence: CATSAGTGGAGANVLFF. Incomplete CDR3 DNA: TGCGCCACCTCCGCCGGGACAGGGGGCGCTGGGGCCAACGTG. The variable domain in full, with the rest retrieved from reference TRBV5-1 and TRBJ2-2, is KAGVTQTPRYLIKTRGQQVTLSCSPISGHRSVSWYQQTPGQGLQFLFEYFSETQRNKGNFPGRFSGRQFSNSRSEMNVSTLELGDSALYLCATSAGTGGAGANVLFFGEGSRLTVL.

Worth noting for this clone: Sequencing ends 3 residues short of the CDR3 end; the germline J gene provides the rest. The chain is built from TRBV2 and TRBJ2-1; 10 bases are shared with TRBD2. Germline CDR1 is SNHLY and CDR2 is FYNNEI. V shed 6 bases, J shed 9 bases, and the junction held 8 bases outside the gene matches. CDR3 length: 14 residues. The CDR3 sequence: CASRVERGGVEQFF. Partial CDR3 DNA: TGTGCCAGCAGGGTCGAGCGGGGGGGTGTTGAG.

A remark on this clone: The sequenced fragment ends 3 residues before the CDR3 boundary, so the rest is inferred from the germline J gene. The gene calls are TRBV11-2 and TRBJ2-7; 10 bases align to TRBD2. This CDR3 contains 15 residues. Germline V gene sequence: CDR1 SGHAT, CDR2 FQNNGV. V shed 0 bases, J shed 3 bases, and the junction held 2 bases outside the gene matches. The part of the CDR3 DNA that was read is TGTGCCAGCAGCTTAGATTTAGCGGGAGGCTACGAG. Translation gives CASSLDLAGGYE. The whole CDR3 protein is CASSLDLAGGYEQYF.